Sequencing of this T cell receptor (beta chain) was carried out in a study of CD8+ T cells in alopecia areata. CDR1 and CDR2 (germline): SGHTA, FQGNSA. The ends lost 3 bases at V and 7 bases at J; junction bases unmatched: 11. The CDR3 has 16 residues. RNA was isolated and reverse transcribed to cDNA, the sequencing template. Repertoires were generated with immunoSEQ multiplex PCR, while TCRdb's copy carries only in-frame clones and drops some. The data contain 200,000 to 250,000 clones, 57% of them seen just once; the ten biggest clones take up 0.45%. The rearrangement links TRBV7-2 to TRBJ2-1; 8 nucleotides match TRBD2. The specimen comprised CD4+ T cells sorted from blood, sampled at week 0. The receptor comes from a human donor with alopecia areata. CDR3 residues: CASSFMGAGVRNEQFF. The CDR3 DNA sequence: TGTGCCAGCAGCTTCATGGGAGCGGGGGTTCGGAATGAGCAGTTCTTC.